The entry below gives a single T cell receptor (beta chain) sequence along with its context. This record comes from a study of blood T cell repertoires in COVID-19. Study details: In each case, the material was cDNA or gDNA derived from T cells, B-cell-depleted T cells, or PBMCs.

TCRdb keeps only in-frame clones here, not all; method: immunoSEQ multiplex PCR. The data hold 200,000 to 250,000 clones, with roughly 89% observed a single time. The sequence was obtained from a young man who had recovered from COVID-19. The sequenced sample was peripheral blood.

CDR3 in amino acids: CASSFMTGMNTEAFF. The DNA for the CDR3 is TGTGCCAGCAGCTTCATGACGGGGATGAACACTGAAGCTTTCTTT. This chain uses TRBV7-2 with TRBJ1-1; D remains ambiguous. V lost 3 bases, J lost 0 bases, and 11 bases lay in between. The germline gives CDR1 SGHTA, CDR2 FQGNSA. The CDR3 sequence is 15 residues long.